Shown below are 14 T cell receptor beta chains from a single sample sequenced in a study of beta chain features in type 1 diabetes. Expressed TCRB transcripts got sequenced, as all isolated RNA was reverse transcribed. Generated by immunoSEQ multiplex PCR, the TCRdb table keeps only in-frame clones and is missing some. The sample yields roughly 300,000 clones, roughly 8% seen once. Sequenced sample: central memory CD4+ T cells from blood. The receptor set was obtained from a woman younger than 35 in good health.

V is TRBV28 and J is TRBJ1-2; maybe TRBD1 (6 bases). The germline V gene has CDR1 MDHEN and CDR2 SYDVKM. The V and J ends lost 5 bases and 4 bases respectively, with 17 bases between them. The CDR3 runs 15 residues. The CDR3 DNA is TGTGCCAGCAGTCTCACACAGGGCCTTCTCTATGGCTACACCTTC. As protein: CASSLTQGLLYGYTF.

A few counts support this clone. J is TRBJ2-1 and V is TRBV11-1; D possibly uses TRBD1 or TRBD2 (6 bases each). The CDR3 has 14 amino acids. V lost 2 bases and J 9 bases, leaving 14 bases between the germline ends. The V gene's germline CDR1 is SGHAT and CDR2 FQDESV (reference sequence). The CDR3 coding sequence is TGTGCCAGCAGCTTACGGCGTGGAGGGGGTGAGCAGTTCTTC. This gives the protein CASSLRRGGGEQFF.

In this sample, this clone turned up a few times. The chain links TRBV18 to TRBJ1-1, with D possibly TRBD1 on 6 matching bases. The germline V gene has CDR1 KGHSH and CDR2 LQKENI. Trimming stripped 6 bases from V and 0 bases from J, with 14 bases between. The CDR3 length is 15 residues. Written as DNA, the CDR3 is TGTGCCAGCTCCCAGGGGACATACTTGAACACTGAAGCTTTCTTT. Its protein product is CASSQGTYLNTEAFF.

This chain uses TRBV4-3 with TRBJ1-2; no clear D gene. Deletions cut 3 bases from V and 4 bases from J, with 9 bases between. This CDR3 contains 13 residues. The germline CDR1 and CDR2 sequences are LGHNA and YSLEER. The CDR3 here is CASSQFNFYGYTF. CDR3 sequence (DNA): TGCGCCAGCAGCCAGTTCAACTTCTATGGCTACACCTTC.

Only a few counts were recorded for this clone. The V and J genes are TRBV6-5 and TRBJ1-5; no definite D call. Trimming took off 2 bases at V and 7 bases at J, with 12 bases between the two ends. The CDR3 is 14 residues long. Per germline, CDR1 MNHEY and CDR2 SVGAGI. As DNA, the CDR3 is TGTGCCAGCAGTTACGTTGCTGGAGGCCAGCCCCAGCATTTT. Encoded protein: CASSYVAGGQPQHF.

This clone has at least ten counts. V and J are TRBV27 and TRBJ2-7; D ambiguous. Trimming stripped 4 bases from V and 4 bases from J, with 20 bases between. Per germline, CDR1 MNHEY and CDR2 SMNVEV (reference sequence). This CDR3 has 16 amino acids. DNA for the CDR3: TGTGCCAGCAGTTCCCTTTTTGGGGTCCGCCGATACGAGCAGTACTTC. It codes for CASSSLFGVRRYEQYF.

This clone was seen only a few times. This sequence joins TRBV7-9 and TRBJ1-4; 7 bases align to TRBD1. The length of the CDR3 is 16 residues. Germline V gene sequence: CDR1 SEHNR, CDR2 FQNEAQ (reference sequence). Germline trimming cut 5 bases from V and 8 bases from J; bases unmatched to any gene: 14. In nucleotides, the CDR3 is TGTGCCAGCAGCCCGGGGGACAGCGGTAGGCGGGAAAAACTGTTTTTT. Its protein is CASSPGDSGRREKLFF.

The chain recombines TRBV5-4 with TRBJ1-1; D call uncertain. V was pared by 1 base and J by 4 bases, with 11 bases between. Germline V gene lookup returns CDR1 SGHNT and CDR2 YYREEE (reference sequence). CDR3 length equals 14 residues. CDR3 nucleotides: TGTGCCAGCAGCTTGTTGAGCCTCAGCACTGAAGCTTTCTTT. It is translated as CASSLLSLSTEAFF.

This clone was seen only a few times. The rearrangement links TRBV5-6 to TRBJ2-1; 7 bases line up with TRBD2. V lost 2 bases and J lost 16; bases outside the gene matches: 12. CDR3 length: 13 residues. The germline V gene has CDR1 SGHDT and CDR2 YYEEEE. CDR3 coding DNA: TGTGCCAGCAGCTTTGCTAGCGGAGAATCTTGCTTCTTC. It translates to CASSFASGESCFF.

The J gene is TRBJ2-1, the V gene TRBV7-2, with D hard to call. The ends were cut back, 1 base at V and 0 bases at J, with 13 bases in the middle. Germline CDR1 and CDR2: SGHTA and FQGNSA. The CDR3 is made up of 17 amino acids. The CDR3 loop reads CASSLVRLTNSYNEQFF. As DNA, the CDR3 is TGTGCCAGCAGCTTAGTCCGGCTAACAAACTCCTACAATGAGCAGTTCTTC. The full variable domain, completed using reference TRBV7-2 and TRBJ2-1, is GAGVSQSPSNKVTEKGKDVELRCDPISGHTALYWYRQSLGQGLEFLIYFQGNSAPDKSGLPSDRFSAERTGGSVSTLTIQRTQQEDSAVYLCASSLVRLTNSYNEQFFGPGTRLTVL.

The gene calls are TRBV27 and TRBJ2-6; either TRBD1 or TRBD2 may supply D (5 bases each). Germline values: CDR1 MNHEY, CDR2 SMNVEV (reference sequence). Trimming took 3 bases from V and 5 from J, leaving 11 bases between them. This CDR3 comprises 15 residues. The CDR3 DNA follows: TGTGCCAGCAGTTTCCGGGGCGGTAGGGCCAACGTCCTGACTTTC. Translating gives CASSFRGGRANVLTF.

The chain joins TRBV9 to TRBJ2-1; 9 bases agree with TRBD2. Germline V gives CDR1 SGDLS, CDR2 YYNGEE. V lost 5 bases, J lost 3 bases, and 9 bases stayed unmatched. The CDR3 has 16 residues. The DNA for the CDR3 is TGTGCCAGCAGTCCGTCTACTAGCGGGTTCTACAATGAGCAGTTCTTC. As protein: CASSPSTSGFYNEQFF. Full variable domain (missing parts from reference TRBV9 and TRBJ2-1): DSGVTQTPKHLITATGQRVTLRCSPRSGDLSVYWYQQSLDQGLQFLIQYYNGEERAKGNILERFSAQQFPDLHSELNLSSLELGDSALYFCASSPSTSGFYNEQFFGPGTRLTVL.

The genes are TRBV5-6 and TRBJ1-1, with unresolved D. Germline CDR1 reads SGHDT; CDR2 reads YYEEEE. This CDR3 comprises 12 residues. Trimming shortened V by 0 bases and J by 10 bases, and 10 bases separated the two germline ends. CDR3 protein: CASSLAGRGAFF. The CDR3 bases are TGTGCCAGCAGCTTGGCTGGTCGGGGAGCTTTCTTT.

The chain links TRBV7-2 to TRBJ2-7; TRBD1 matches 10 bases. The CDR3 extends over 15 amino acids. From germline, CDR1 is SGHTA and CDR2 FQGNSA. Losses at the gene ends were 5 bases for V and 4 bases for J; bases not matched to a gene: 8. CDR3 residues: CASSAAGTGEYEQYF. CDR3 nucleotide sequence: TGTGCCAGCAGCGCGGCCGGGACAGGGGAGTACGAGCAGTACTTC.